These 12 T cell receptor beta chains originate from one sample sequenced in a study of T cell responses to AZD1222 COVID-19 vaccine. The assay was immunoSEQ multiplex PCR, and TCRdb's table has in-frame clones only and misses some. This table holds some 140,000 clones, 85% to 90% found once. The sample was peripheral blood, taken on day 0 of AZD1222 vaccination. These receptors all come from an adult in good health.

V is TRBV28 and J is TRBJ2-7, with TRBD2 matching 8 bases. The length of the CDR3 is 15 residues. The V gene's germline CDR1 is MDHEN and CDR2 SYDVKM. The J segment lost 1 base and the V segment lost 5 bases, leaving 7 bases of the junction unmatched. CDR3 amino acids: CASSPFTSGSYEQYF. CDR3 DNA: TGTGCCAGCAGTCCATTCACTAGCGGATCCTACGAGCAGTACTTC.

This clone has only one observation. The V call is TRBV29-1, the J call TRBJ1-1, with D unresolved. Per the germline V gene, CDR1 is SQVTM and CDR2 is ANQGSEA. This CDR3 is built from 14 residues. The germline V and J ends were trimmed by 1 base and 2 bases, with 11 bases remaining between them. This chain's CDR3 is CSVEVFSGNTEAFF. DNA of the CDR3: TGCAGCGTTGAAGTCTTCTCGGGCAACACTGAAGCTTTCTTT.

The V call is TRBV29-1, the J call TRBJ1-1; no clear D gene. The CDR3 loop spans 13 amino acids. Germline values: CDR1 SQVTM, CDR2 ANQGSEA. Trimming pared 4 bases from V and 0 bases from J, leaving 9 bases between. CDR3 sequence reads: CSVGVNMNTEAFF. DNA for the CDR3: TGCAGCGTTGGAGTGAATATGAACACTGAAGCTTTCTTT. Full variable domain (remainder filled in from reference TRBV29-1 and TRBJ1-1): SAVISQKPSRDICQRGTSLTIQCQVDSQVTMMFWYRQQPGQSLTLIATANQGSEATYESGFVIDKFPISRPNLTFSTLTVSNMSPEDSSIYLCSVGVNMNTEAFFGQGTRLTVV.

The chain uses TRBV29-1 and TRBJ2-7, with 9 bases fitting TRBD2. With V trimmed by 1 base and J by 2 bases, 3 bases remained unmatched. Per the germline V gene, CDR1 is SQVTM and CDR2 is ANQGSEA. CDR3 length equals 14 residues. CDR3 region: CSVEGLADTYEQYF. The DNA of the CDR3 is TGCAGCGTTGAAGGACTAGCGGATACCTACGAGCAGTACTTC.

The CDR3 DNA follows: TGTGCCAGCACAAATTCAGTAGCCTACGAGCAGTACTTC. Protein product: CASTNSVAYEQYF. The rearrangement joins TRBV28 to TRBJ2-7; no firm D call. The CDR3 is 13 amino acids. V was pared by 7 bases and J by 2 bases, with 12 bases between. Germline V gene sequence: CDR1 MDHEN, CDR2 SYDVKM. The full variable domain, in which reference TRBV28 and TRBJ2-7 provide the parts outside the CDR3, is DVKVTQSSRYLVKRTGEKVFLECVQDMDHENMFWYRQDPGLGLRLIYFSYDVKMKEKGDIPEGYSVSREKKERFSLILESASTNQTSMYLCASTNSVAYEQYFGPGTRLTVT.

The V call is TRBV6-2 or TRBV6-3, the J call TRBJ2-2; 7 bases line up with TRBD1. This CDR3 has 14 amino acids. V lost 6 bases to trimming and J lost 3 bases; unmatched junction nucleotides: 4. The germline V gene has CDR1 MNHEY and CDR2 SVGEGT. The CDR3 sequence is CASSRGSHTGELFF. CDR3 DNA: TGTGCCAGCAGCAGGGGGTCGCACACCGGGGAGCTGTTTTTT.

The chain uses TRBV6-6 and TRBJ1-1, with D possibly TRBD1 on 6 matching bases. Germline CDR1 and CDR2: MNHNY and SVGAGI (reference sequence). The CDR3 runs 13 residues. Trimming removed 6 bases at V and 4 bases at J, with 12 bases between. This chain's CDR3 is CASRPRGFTEAFF. As DNA, the CDR3 is TGTGCCAGCAGGCCCAGGGGCTTCACTGAAGCTTTCTTT.

This clone was seen only once. The rearrangement links TRBV6-5 to TRBJ2-2; D is unresolved. This CDR3 contains 14 residues. In germline, CDR1 is MNHEY, CDR2 SVGAGI. Trimming removed 1 base from V and 1 base from J, with 4 bases in between. The CDR3 sequence is CASSYFQNTGELFF. CDR3 in DNA: TGTGCCAGCAGTTACTTCCAGAACACCGGGGAGCTGTTTTTT.

The chain uses TRBV15 and TRBJ2-1; TRBD2 matches 7 bases. Trimming at V came to 0 bases and at J to 4 bases, leaving 15 bases not matched to a gene. CDR1 is LNHNV, CDR2 YYDKDF, per germline (reference sequence). The CDR3 runs to 19 residues. CDR3 in amino acids: CATSRDLGSGNLIYNEQFF. As DNA, the CDR3 is TGTGCCACCAGCAGAGATCTGGGAAGCGGGAACTTAATTTACAATGAGCAGTTCTTC.

The V call is TRBV7-3, the J call TRBJ2-5; no clear D. From germline, CDR1 is SGHTA and CDR2 FQGTGA. V was shortened by 6 bases and J by 5 bases, with 7 bases between the two germline ends. CDR3 length: 11 residues. In DNA, the CDR3 is TGTGCCAGCAGTCAAGGCGAGACCCAGTACTTC. It encodes CASSQGETQYF.

The chain is built from TRBV7-9 and TRBJ1-1; TRBD1 agrees at 12 bases. Trimming took 5 bases from V and 3 from J; bases not matched to a gene: 16. Germline CDR1 and CDR2: SEHNR and FQNEAQ (reference sequence). There are 19 residues in the CDR3. Here the CDR3 reads CASSPGDRGRSGPYTEAFF. The CDR3 coding sequence is TGTGCCAGCAGCCCGGGGGACAGGGGGCGATCGGGCCCCTACACTGAAGCTTTCTTT. Full variable domain (missing parts from reference TRBV7-9 and TRBJ1-1): DTGVSQNPRHKITKRGQNVTFRCDPISEHNRLYWYRQTLGQGPEFLTYFQNEAQLEKSRLLSDRFSAERPKGSFSTLEIQRTEQGDSAMYLCASSPGDRGRSGPYTEAFFGQGTRLTVV.

This chain connects TRBV11-2 to TRBJ2-2; TRBD2 agrees at 10 bases. Per germline, CDR1 SGHAT and CDR2 FQNNGV. The CDR3 sequence is 18 residues long. Trimming at V came to 1 base and at J to 1 base, leaving 6 bases not matched to a gene. CDR3 region: CASSLGVSGRLNTGELFF. For the CDR3, the DNA is TGTGCCAGCAGCTTAGGGGTTAGCGGGAGGCTGAACACCGGGGAGCTGTTTTTT.